This T cell receptor beta chain was captured by sequencing in a study of cytotoxic CD8 clonotypes in ibrutinib-treated CLL. Study background: Partial response was seen in about 24 patients and complete response in 2; after median about six years, approximately 14 stayed remitted, some 12 progressed. Study results and caveats: Increased clonality at ibrutinib response gave way to a return toward baseline at progression. Starting clonality was above that of age-matched healthy donors and tracked circulating CD8+ T-cell counts.

Generated by immunoSEQ multiplex PCR, the TCRdb table keeps only in-frame clones and is missing some. Of over 6,500 clones in the sample, 60% to 80% were seen once. Notes on this clone: Its target is unknown.

This TCR was sampled from a human donor with chronic lymphocytic leukemia. The specimen comprised PBMCs, sampled before ibrutinib treatment.

The chain's CDR3 is CASRPTGLGNQPQHF. The CDR3 region has the DNA TGCGCCAGCAGGCCTACAGGGTTGGGCAATCAGCCCCAGCATTTT. V gene TRBV5-1 combines with J gene TRBJ1-5, with a possible D match to TRBD1 (6 bases). The CDR3 extends over 15 amino acids. The V gene lost 5 bases and the J gene lost 2 bases, with 14 bases spanning the gap. Germline CDR1 and CDR2: SGHRS and YFSETQ.